Reported below is one T cell receptor beta chain. Its specificity is not known. The record originates from a study of T-cell reconstitution after alpha-beta-depleted transplantation in children. Trimming took off 3 bases at V and 6 bases at J, with 11 bases between the two ends. CDR1 is SGHNT and CDR2 is YENEEA in the germline V gene. This CDR3 region has 13 residues. General study points: Several hundred expanded graft clones reportedly gave rise to the alpha-beta T cells present about two months after transplant.

As it was prepared, the TCRbeta library received unique molecular identifiers. Each CDR3 protein gets one entry after TCRdb re-called the PCR reads with MiXCR. The sample has hundreds of thousands of distinct CDR3 sequences, about a sixth seen once. The clonotype comes from a boy less than two years old who had a stem cell transplant for Wiskott-Aldrich syndrome, so the T cells may come from the graft donor. The sample in question was PBMCs, mostly from graft donor cells, obtained 360 days after TCRalphabeta/CD19-depleted stem cell transplant. The chain joins TRBV11-3 to TRBJ1-1; D ambiguous. CDR3 sequence reads: CASSFRNGAEAFF. The CDR3 DNA follows: TGTGCCAGCAGCTTTCGGAACGGGGCTGAAGCTTTCTTT.